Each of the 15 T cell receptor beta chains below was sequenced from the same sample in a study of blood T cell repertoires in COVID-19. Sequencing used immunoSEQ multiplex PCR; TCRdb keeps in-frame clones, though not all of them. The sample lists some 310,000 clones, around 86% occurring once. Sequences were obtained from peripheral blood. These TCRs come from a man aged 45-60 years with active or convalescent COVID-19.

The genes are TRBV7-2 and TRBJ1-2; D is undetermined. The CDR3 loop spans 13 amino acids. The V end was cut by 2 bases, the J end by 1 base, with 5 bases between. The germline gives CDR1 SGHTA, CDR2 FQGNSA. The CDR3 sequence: CASSLSVNYGYTF. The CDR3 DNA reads TGTGCCAGCAGCTTATCAGTTAACTATGGCTACACCTTC.

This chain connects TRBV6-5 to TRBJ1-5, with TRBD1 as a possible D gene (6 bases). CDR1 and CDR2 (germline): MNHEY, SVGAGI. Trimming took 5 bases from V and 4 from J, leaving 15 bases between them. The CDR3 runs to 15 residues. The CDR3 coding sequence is TGTGCCAGCAGTCAAACAGGGCGCACAAATCAGCCCCAGCATTTT. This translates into CASSQTGRTNQPQHF.

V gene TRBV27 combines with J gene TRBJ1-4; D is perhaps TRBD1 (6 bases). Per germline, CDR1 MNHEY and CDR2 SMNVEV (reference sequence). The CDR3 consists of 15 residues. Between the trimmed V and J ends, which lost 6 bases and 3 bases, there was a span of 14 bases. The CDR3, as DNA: TGTGCCAGCAGGTCCCGGGGGGCTGCTAATGAAAAACTGTTTTTT. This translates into CASRSRGAANEKLFF.

The CDR3 is CASSYGVGTSTDTQYF. The CDR3 region has the DNA TGTGCCAGCAGTTACGGGGTAGGGACTAGCACAGATACGCAGTATTTT. The rearrangement joins TRBV6-2 or TRBV6-3 to TRBJ2-3, with D possibly being TRBD2 (6 bases). Germline CDR1 is MNHEY and CDR2 is SVGEGT. The CDR3 is 16 amino acids. V shed 2 bases and J shed 0 bases, with 12 bases lying between them.

CDR3 region: CASSVSGGQTQYF. The CDR3 nucleotides are TGTGCCAGCAGCGTGAGCGGGGGCCAGACCCAGTACTTC. V gene TRBV9 combines with J gene TRBJ2-5; 8 bases agree with TRBD2. This CDR3 comprises 13 residues. Germline CDR1 SGDLS, CDR2 YYNGEE. The ends lost 2 bases at V and 6 bases at J; junction bases unmatched: 3.

The CDR3 DNA is TGTGCCAGCAGTGAATCCGCCAGTTTCTACGAGCAGTACTTC. Its translation: CASSESASFYEQYF. The chain couples TRBV6-1 to TRBJ2-7; D is ambiguous. Germline CDR1 MNHNS, CDR2 SASEGT. V lost 2 bases to trimming and J lost 3 bases, with 11 bases between them. This CDR3 spans 14 amino acids.

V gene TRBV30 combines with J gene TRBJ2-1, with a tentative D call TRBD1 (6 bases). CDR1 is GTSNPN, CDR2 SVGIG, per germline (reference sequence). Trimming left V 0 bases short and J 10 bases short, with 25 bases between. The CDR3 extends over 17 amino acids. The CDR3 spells CAWSVAGVDLSPKEQFF. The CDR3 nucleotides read TGTGCCTGGAGTGTAGCAGGGGTTGACTTAAGTCCCAAAGAGCAGTTCTTC.

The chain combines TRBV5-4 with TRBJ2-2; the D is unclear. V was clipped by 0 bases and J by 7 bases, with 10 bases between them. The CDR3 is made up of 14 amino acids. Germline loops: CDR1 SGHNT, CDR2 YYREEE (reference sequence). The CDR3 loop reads CASSLEATNGELFF. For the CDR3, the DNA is TGTGCCAGCAGCTTGGAGGCCACTAACGGGGAGCTGTTTTTT.

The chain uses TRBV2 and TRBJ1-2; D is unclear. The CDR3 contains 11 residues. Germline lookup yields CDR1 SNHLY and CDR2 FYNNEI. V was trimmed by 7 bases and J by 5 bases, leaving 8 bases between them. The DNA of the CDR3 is TGTGCCAGCACGCCCGGGTATGGCTACACCTTC. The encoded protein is CASTPGYGYTF.

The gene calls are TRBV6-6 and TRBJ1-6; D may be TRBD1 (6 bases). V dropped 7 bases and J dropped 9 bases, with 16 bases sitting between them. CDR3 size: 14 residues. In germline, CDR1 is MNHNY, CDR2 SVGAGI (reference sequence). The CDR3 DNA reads TGTGCCAGCAATACCGGCACAGGGTTTTCACCCCTCCACTTT. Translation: CASNTGTGFSPLHF.

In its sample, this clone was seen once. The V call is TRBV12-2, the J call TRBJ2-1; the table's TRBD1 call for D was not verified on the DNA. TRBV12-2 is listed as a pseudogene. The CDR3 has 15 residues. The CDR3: CASRRTGDDSNEQFF. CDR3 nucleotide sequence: TGTGCAAGTCGCCGGACAGGGGATGACTCCAATGAGCAGTTCTTC.

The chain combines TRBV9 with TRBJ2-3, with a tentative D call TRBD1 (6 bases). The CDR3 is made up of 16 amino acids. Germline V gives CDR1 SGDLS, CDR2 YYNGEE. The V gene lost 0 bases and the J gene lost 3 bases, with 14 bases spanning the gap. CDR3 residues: CASSVGRGIGTDTQYF. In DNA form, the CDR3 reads TGTGCCAGCAGCGTAGGTAGGGGGATCGGGACAGATACGCAGTATTTT.

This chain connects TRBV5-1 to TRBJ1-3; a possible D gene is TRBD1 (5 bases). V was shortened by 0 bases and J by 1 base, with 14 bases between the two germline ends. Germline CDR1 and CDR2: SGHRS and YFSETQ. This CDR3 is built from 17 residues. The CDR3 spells CASSLAVLGGSGNTIYF. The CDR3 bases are TGCGCCAGCAGCTTGGCTGTTCTGGGGGGATCTGGAAACACCATATATTTT.

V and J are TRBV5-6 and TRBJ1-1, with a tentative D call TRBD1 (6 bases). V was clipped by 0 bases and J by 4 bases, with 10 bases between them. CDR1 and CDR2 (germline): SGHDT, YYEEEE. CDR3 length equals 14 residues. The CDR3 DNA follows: TGTGCCAGCAGCTTGGTACAGGGTGGCACTGAAGCTTTCTTT. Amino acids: CASSLVQGGTEAFF.

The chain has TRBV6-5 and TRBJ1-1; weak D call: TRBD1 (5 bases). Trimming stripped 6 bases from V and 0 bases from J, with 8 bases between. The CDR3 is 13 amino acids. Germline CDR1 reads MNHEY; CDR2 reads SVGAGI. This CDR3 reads CASSRAVNTEAFF. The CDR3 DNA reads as TGTGCCAGCAGCAGGGCCGTGAACACTGAAGCTTTCTTT.